These T cell receptor beta chains were read from a single sample in a study of shared clonotypes between healthy human individuals. This table comes from immunoSEQ multiplex PCR, and its TCRdb copy is limited to in-frame clones, with some not included. The sample lists about 2 million clones; 85% to 95% were seen once. The sequencing sample was made of naive CD4+ T cells sorted from blood. Every receptor here comes from a man between 18 and 29 years old in good health. Each CDR3 is given with its conserved first and last residue. The order of the fields is J gene, D gene, V gene, clone size, CDR3 DNA, CDR3 protein. D genes are given only for firm matches. A clone size is listed for some rows: how often the clone was seen (once, few, many), or a class if it is expanded.

>TRBJ1-2|TRBD1|TRBV30|.
TGTGCCTGGGGTAGACAGGGGGGTTATGGCTACACCTTC
CAWGRQGGYGYTF
>TRBJ1-4|.|TRBV30|.
TGTGCCTGGAGCGACGTAAGGACGAGATTAGGGGAAAAACTGTTTTTT
CAWSDVRTRLGEKLFF
>TRBJ2-3|TRBD2|TRBV5-1|few
TGCGCCAGCAGCCCGGGACTAGCCACAGATACGCAGTATTTT
CASSPGLATDTQYF
>TRBJ1-1|.|TRBV6-5|.
TGTGCCAGCAGTAGAAACACTGAAGCTTTCTTT
CASSRNTEAFF
>TRBJ2-6|.|TRBV30|.
TGTGCCTGGAGTTACTCTGGGGCCAACGTCCTGACTTTC
CAWSYSGANVLTF
>TRBJ1-1|.|TRBV30|.
TGTGCCTGGAGGGTAACACAGGGAACTGAAGCTTTCTTT
CAWRVTQGTEAFF
>TRBJ2-1|.|TRBV5-4|.
TGTGCCAGCACCGAAGGCCATGAGCAGTTCTTC
CASTEGHEQFF
>TRBJ2-2|TRBD2|TRBV10-3|.
TGTGCCATCAGTTCCGGACTAGCGAGCACCGGGGAGCTGTTTTTT
CAISSGLASTGELFF
>TRBJ2-3|TRBD1|TRBV7-2|once
TGTGCCAGCAGCTTAGTGGGACAGGGGACAGATACGCAGTATTTT
CASSLVGQGTDTQYF
>TRBJ1-1|.|TRBV6-5|.
TGTGCCACCCAAAACGCTCACTGGGGCACTGAAGCTTTCTTT
CATQNAHWGTEAFF
>TRBJ2-4|.|TRBV6-5|once
TGTGCCAGCAGTTTGACCTCTACGGGAAACATTCAGTACTTC
CASSLTSTGNIQYF
>TRBJ1-5|.|TRBV10-3|once
TGTGCCGCCAGGGAATATAGCAATCAGCCCCAGCATTTT
CAAREYSNQPQHF
>TRBJ2-7|TRBD2|TRBV6-1|.
TGTGCCAGCAGTGAACCGGGACTAGCAGTATACGAGCAGTACTTC
CASSEPGLAVYEQYF
>TRBJ2-2|TRBD1|TRBV27|.
TGTGCCAGAGACAGGGGACCCACCGGGGAGCTGTTTTTT
CARDRGPTGELFF